A single T cell receptor (beta chain) is shown here with its context. Its specificity is not known. This sample stems from a study of T cells expressing NK-cell markers. At the level of the study: The authors derived TCR beta repertoires from sorted CD3+CD56+NKG2C+, CD3+CD56+NKG2C- and CD3+CD56-NKG2C+ T cells. Study-level results: Where several donors were concerned, these clonotypes also led the CD3+CD56-NKG2C+ fraction.

The authors generated TCR beta cDNA through 5'RACE template switching with UMIs. One entry per CDR3 protein, without DNA, is what TCRdb gives after re-calling the 5' RACE reads. The clone table shows 550,000 to 600,000 distinct CDR3 sequences, with the ten largest holding roughly 3.4%. The sequenced material came from blood T cells: a sorted CD56 or NKG2C T cell subset, CD4+ or CD8+ T cells, or bulk PBMC T cells (not recorded which). The source is a man aged 18-30 years in good health.

CDR3 in amino acids: CASSFISGITDTQYF. This sequence joins TRBV5-1 and TRBJ2-3; TCRdb selects TRBD1, and the lack of DNA leaves this call unchecked. This CDR3 has 15 residues. From germline, CDR1 is SGHRS and CDR2 YFSETQ.